Here is one TCR beta chain with its context. One end of the junction fails to match germline, which may point to a read error. The entry originates in a study of CD4 T cell repertoires in COVID-19. Method: immunoSEQ multiplex PCR; TCRdb's copy keeps in-frame clones and lacks some. The table has tens of thousands of clones, roughly 85% seen once. Germline CDR1 reads MDHEN; CDR2 reads SYDVKM. CDR3 length: 15 amino acids. This TCR was sampled from a human donor who had COVID-19. The rearrangement uses TRBV28 and TRBJ1-1; D is unresolved. Here the sequenced sample was CD4+ T cells from peripheral blood, taken after recovery from COVID-19. The CDR3 reads CASRLSAGGSTEAFF. In nucleotides, the CDR3 is TGTGCCAGCAGGTTATCTGCAGGCGGGAGCACTGAAGCTTTCTTT.